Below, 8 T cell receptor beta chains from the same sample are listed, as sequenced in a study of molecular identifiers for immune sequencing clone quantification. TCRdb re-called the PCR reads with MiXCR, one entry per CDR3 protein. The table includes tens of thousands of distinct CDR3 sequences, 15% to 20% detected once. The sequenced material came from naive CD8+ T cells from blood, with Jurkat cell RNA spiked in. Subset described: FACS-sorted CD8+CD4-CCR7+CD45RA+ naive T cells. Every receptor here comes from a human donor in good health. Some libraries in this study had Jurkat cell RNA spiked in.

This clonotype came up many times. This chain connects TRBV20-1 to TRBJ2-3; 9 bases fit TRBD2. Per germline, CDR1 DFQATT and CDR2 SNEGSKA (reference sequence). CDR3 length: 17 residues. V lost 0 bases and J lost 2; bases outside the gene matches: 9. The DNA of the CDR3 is TGCAGTGCTAGAGATTCCGGGACTAGCTCCGTCACAGATACGCAGTATTTT. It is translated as CSARDSGTSSVTDTQYF.

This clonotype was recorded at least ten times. CDR3 coding DNA: TGTGCCAGCAGCCAAGAACAGGTAACAGAAAACATTCAGTACTTC. Translating gives CASSQEQVTENIQYF. The chain combines TRBV3-1 with TRBJ2-4, with D perhaps matching TRBD1 (5 bases). The V and J ends lost 0 bases and 5 bases respectively, with 11 bases between them. The V gene's germline CDR1 is LGHDT and CDR2 YNNKEL (reference sequence). The CDR3 covers 15 residues.

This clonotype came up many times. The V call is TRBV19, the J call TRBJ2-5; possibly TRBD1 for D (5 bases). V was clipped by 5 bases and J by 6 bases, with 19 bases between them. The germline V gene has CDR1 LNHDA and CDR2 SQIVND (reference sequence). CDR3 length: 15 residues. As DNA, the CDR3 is TGTGCCAGTAGTTTGGAAGTTGCAGGGCCGAAGACCCAGTACTTC. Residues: CASSLEVAGPKTQYF.

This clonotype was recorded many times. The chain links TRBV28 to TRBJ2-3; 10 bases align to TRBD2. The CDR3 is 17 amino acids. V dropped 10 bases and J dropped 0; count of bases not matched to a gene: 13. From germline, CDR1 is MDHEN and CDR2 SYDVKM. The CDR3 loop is CATLGLAPLFSTDTQYF. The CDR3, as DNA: TGTGCCACCCTGGGACTAGCGCCTCTCTTTAGCACAGATACGCAGTATTTT.

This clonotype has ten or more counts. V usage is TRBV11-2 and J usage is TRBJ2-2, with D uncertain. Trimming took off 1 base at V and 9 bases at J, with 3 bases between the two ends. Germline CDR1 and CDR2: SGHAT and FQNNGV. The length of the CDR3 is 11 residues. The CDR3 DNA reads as TGTGCCAGCAGCTTAGTCCGGGAGCTGTTTTTT. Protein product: CASSLVRELFF.

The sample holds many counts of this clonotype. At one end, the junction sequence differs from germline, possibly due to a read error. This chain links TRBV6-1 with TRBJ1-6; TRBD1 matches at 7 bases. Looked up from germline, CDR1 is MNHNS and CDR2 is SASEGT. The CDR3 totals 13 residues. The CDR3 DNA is TGCGCACTAGGGGGGACAGTAAATTCACCCCTCCACTTT. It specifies CALGGTVNSPLHF.

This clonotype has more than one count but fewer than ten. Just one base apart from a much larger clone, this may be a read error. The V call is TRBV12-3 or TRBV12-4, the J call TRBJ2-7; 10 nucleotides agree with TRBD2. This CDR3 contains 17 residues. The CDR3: CASSVAGGRRLGYEQYF. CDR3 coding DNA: TGTGCCAGCAGTGTAGCGGGGGGCCGCCGACTCGGCTACGAGCAGTACTTC.

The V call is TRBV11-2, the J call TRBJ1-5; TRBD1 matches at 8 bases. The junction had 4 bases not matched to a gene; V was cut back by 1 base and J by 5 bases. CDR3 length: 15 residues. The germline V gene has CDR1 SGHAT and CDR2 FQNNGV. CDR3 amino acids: CASSLAQGVHQPQHF. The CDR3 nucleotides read TGTGCCAGCAGCTTAGCACAGGGGGTTCATCAGCCCCAGCATTTT. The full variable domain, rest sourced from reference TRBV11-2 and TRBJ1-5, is EAGVAQSPRYKIIEKRQSVAFWCNPISGHATLYWYQQILGQGPKLLIQFQNNGVVDDSQLPKDRFSAERLKGVDSTLKIQPAKLEDSAVYLCASSLAQGVHQPQHFGDGTRLSIL.